Here is one T cell receptor (beta chain) with its context. This clonotype was observed a few times. Its antigen is currently not known. The input lacks base qualities; no much larger clone sits a single base away. The CDR3, from cysteine to phenylalanine, totals 18 residues. CDR3 DNA only is kept here, 54 bases in frame from base 1. CDR1 and CDR2 were assigned from the germline V gene (reference sequence) as DFQATT and SNEGSKA. V is pruned by 0 bases and J by 6 bases, leaving 13 bases of the junction without a gene match. These data are taken from a study of T-cell memory formation after mild COVID-19 (dated by TCRdb to the early 2020s). A note on the overall study: Most TCR sequence clusters were specific to one of the two donors. Longitudinal TCRalpha and TCRbeta repertoire sequencing tracked T-cell clones expanding and contracting after mild COVID-19 in a couple of donors. Two young, previously healthy adult volunteers made up the cohort, one male and one female.

The instrument given in TCRdb is Illumina NovaSeq 6000. TCRalpha and TCRbeta cDNA libraries were constructed by 5'RACE with constant-segment primers, with sample barcodes and unique molecular identifiers being introduced. Trizol reagent was used to extract RNA from every sample. Libraries were amplified in two PCR steps, with a second sample barcode and Illumina TruSeq adapters added in the second step. Sequencing of the libraries was done on an Illumina NovaSeq, producing 2 x 150 bp paired-end reads. From the authors' description of their analysis: The reads were demultiplexed and collapsed into UMI-guided consensus sequences using migec v1.2.7. Using mixcr v2.1.11, the UMI consensuses were aligned to TRA and TRB V and J templates and assembled into clonotypes. A clonotype was counted as expanded or contracted only when both edgeR and NoisET called the clonotype significant, with the noise models trained on biological replicates. edgeR calls used a false discovery rate-adjusted p below 0.01 and a log2 fold-change threshold of 1. As an exploratory analysis of dynamics, max-normalized trajectories of the 1000 most abundant clonotypes were examined by PCA with hierarchical clustering. Each responding clone was given a CD4 or CD8 phenotype based on the CD4+ and CD8+ repertoires, which had been sequenced separately. The raw public data were reprocessed by TCRdb itself: fastp quality trimming at Q25, MiXCR clonotype calling, in-frame beta chains only. CDR3 protein duplicates are merged, each entry listing the most common genes and DNA. These V and J calls derive from TCRdb rather than the authors' analysis. The sample data list 470,000 or so distinct CDR3 sequences, and approximately 23% of these were observed just once. The ten largest clones capture approximately 12% of the sample.

Summary of the overall study and its limitations: Contracting CD4+ clones appeared mostly in the CM and EM memory subsets, whereas CD8+ clones were enriched in EMRA. Clones that contracted from day 15 to 85 showed balanced CD4/CD8 phenotypes, whereas a second wave of clones that expanded from day 15 to 37 leaned towards CD4+. Some responding clones were detected in pre-infection memory, suggesting pre-existing cross-reactive memory T cells joined the SARS-CoV-2 response. Only a couple of mild cases were covered by the study, and larger cohorts that include severe cases with pre-infection samples were considered necessary. SARS-CoV-2 specificity was not confirmed for the second-wave clones peaking on day 37.

Ficoll-Paque density gradient centrifugation was used to isolate PBMCs. This TCR was recovered from an adult woman who had mild COVID-19 (a few samples of this study predate the infection). The sample titles of this study are shuffled in the database, so cell type and time point are left out; the donor was told from shared clones. The sample consisted of PBMCs or a T cell subset sorted from them (not recorded which). Rearrangement joined TRBV20-1 to TRBJ1-6; 8 bases in the middle match TRBD1. The bases read TGCAGTGCTAGAGATCCCCAACAGGGGGTCCTGCGTAATTCACCCCTCCACTTT. This encodes CSARDPQQGVLRNSPLHF.